This TCR beta chain was documented in a study of Ad26.COV2.S vaccination and SARS-CoV-2 variants. The study's findings and limits: Relative to placebo recipients, vaccine recipients exhibited elevated spike-specific TCR breadth.

The treatment is: some 20 received Ad26.COV2.S at low or high dose, single or two shots; 5 received placebo; per-sample allocation not given. Day 63 after the first injection of vaccine or placebo was the sampling time. Using immunoSEQ multiplex PCR, the repertoire was profiled, and TCRdb retains in-frame clones only, with some absent. The table shows approximately 300,000 clones, with around 83% occurring only once. On this clone itself: Antigen unknown.

Trimming cost V 4 bases and J 7 bases; bases outside gene matches: 7. Germline V gene data show CDR1 as SGHVS and CDR2 as FQNEAQ. The CDR3 totals 15 residues. This clonotype was obtained from a person aged 18 to 59 who received the Ad26.COV2.S COVID-19 vaccine or a placebo. The sample in question was peripheral blood, obtained in a trial of Ad26.COV2.S vaccine versus placebo. The V gene is TRBV7-8, the J gene TRBJ1-3; 10 nucleotides align to TRBD1. The CDR3 coding sequence is TGTGCCAGCAGCTCAGGGACAGGGGTTTGGAACACCATATATTTT. It is translated as CASSSGTGVWNTIYF.